The 18 T cell receptor beta chains below all came from one sample that was sequenced in a study of cytomegalovirus exposure and HLA in healthy donors. TCRdb's copy holds only in-frame clones and misses some; the assay was immunoSEQ multiplex PCR. The sample yields 150,000 to 180,000 clones, 70% to 90% seen once. What was sequenced was PBMCs. These receptors were taken from a human donor in good health.

The chain joins TRBV19 to TRBJ2-4; 10 nucleotides agree with TRBD1. The germline V gene encodes CDR1 LNHDA and CDR2 SQIVND (reference sequence). V was clipped by 5 bases and J by 9 bases; unmatched bases: 7. The CDR3 runs to 14 residues. CDR3 nucleotide sequence: TGTGCCAGTAGTCCCGGGGACAGGGGAGGCATTCAGTACTTC. Translating gives CASSPGDRGGIQYF.

The CDR3 coding sequence is TGCGCCAGCAGCTTGGACGCTGGCGGGTTCGGCACTGAAGCTTTCTTT. It is translated as CASSLDAGGFGTEAFF. The chain uses TRBV5-1 and TRBJ1-1; D gene ambiguous. Germline V gives CDR1 SGHRS, CDR2 YFSETQ. The V gene lost 0 bases and the J gene lost 4 bases, with 16 bases spanning the gap. The CDR3 spans 16 residues.

The V and J genes are TRBV5-1 and TRBJ2-2; 7 bases match TRBD1. The CDR3 is made up of 17 amino acids. Germline CDR1 is SGHRS and CDR2 is YFSETQ. Trimming cost V 0 bases and J 2 bases; bases outside gene matches: 7. The CDR3 nucleotides read TGCGCCAGCAGCTTGGCGTCCGGGACAGATAACACCGGGGAGCTGTTTTTT. This sequence encodes CASSLASGTDNTGELFF.

The chain recombines TRBV4-1 with TRBJ1-1, with TRBD1 as a possible D gene (6 bases). Germline-derived CDR1 and CDR2 are MGHRA and YSYEKL. The V end lost 3 bases, the J end lost 1 base, and 21 bases lay between the germline ends. This CDR3 has 18 amino acids. Written as DNA, the CDR3 is TGCGCCAGCAGCCAGGACCCAACAGGGCCGGGCAAGAACACTGAAGCTTTCTTT. It translates to CASSQDPTGPGKNTEAFF.

J is TRBJ1-2 and V is TRBV13, with 8 bases identical to TRBD1. CDR1 and CDR2 (germline): PRHDT, FYEKMQ (reference sequence). The CDR3 length is 14 residues. Germline trimming cut 5 bases from V and 4 bases from J; bases unmatched to any gene: 6. Here the CDR3 DNA reads TGTGCCAGCAGCGCCGGACAGGGTAGCTATGGCTACACCTTC. It is translated as CASSAGQGSYGYTF.

The chain recombines TRBV4-1 with TRBJ1-3; D is ambiguous. Germline V gene sequence: CDR1 MGHRA, CDR2 YSYEKL. The length of the CDR3 is 15 residues. V lost 0 bases, J lost 4 bases, and 10 bases lay in between. The CDR3 loop reads CASSQEPQTGNTIYF. In nucleotides, the CDR3 is TGCGCCAGCAGCCAAGAACCCCAGACAGGAAACACCATATATTTT.

The chain combines TRBV28 with TRBJ1-2, with 9 bases identical to TRBD1. V lost 6 bases to trimming and J lost 4 bases; unmatched junction nucleotides: 3. This CDR3 region has 13 residues. Germline values: CDR1 MDHEN, CDR2 SYDVKM. CDR3 DNA sequence: TGTGCCAGCAGGAGGACAGGGGTCTATGGCTACACCTTC. Protein sequence: CASRRTGVYGYTF.

The V call is TRBV7-8, the J call TRBJ2-1; D uncertain. Germline V gives CDR1 SGHVS, CDR2 FQNEAQ. CDR3 length equals 13 residues. V lost 4 bases and J 8 bases, leaving 12 bases between the germline ends. The CDR3 DNA reads as TGTGCCAGCAGCTCCTTAATTCCGGATGAGCAGTTCTTC. Translating it yields CASSSLIPDEQFF.

The chain uses TRBV7-9 and TRBJ1-1; a possible D gene is TRBD1 (5 bases). Trimming left V 6 bases short and J 6 bases short, with 14 bases between. The CDR3 runs to 13 residues. Germline V CDR1 and CDR2: SEHNR, FQNEAQ (reference sequence). For the CDR3, the DNA is TGTGCCAGCAGGGGGGGAGTTGTCGCTGAAGCTTTCTTT. Translated: CASRGGVVAEAFF. Full variable domain (missing parts from reference TRBV7-9 and TRBJ1-1): DTGVSQNPRHKITKRGQNVTFRCDPISEHNRLYWYRQTLGQGPEFLTYFQNEAQLEKSRLLSDRFSAERPKGSFSTLEIQRTEQGDSAMYLCASRGGVVAEAFFGQGTRLTVV.

The rearrangement uses TRBV5-1 and TRBJ2-2; 7 bases line up with TRBD1. The germline V gene has CDR1 SGHRS and CDR2 YFSETQ. With 6 bases clipped from V and 7 bases from J, the junction kept 12 bases outside the gene matches. The CDR3 sequence is 15 residues long. This CDR3 is CASNGKTGSNGELFF. In nucleotides, the CDR3 is TGCGCCAGCAACGGAAAGACAGGGTCGAACGGGGAGCTGTTTTTT.

The J gene is TRBJ1-4, the V gene TRBV7-9, with D maybe TRBD1 (6 bases). V was cut by 5 bases and J by 5 bases, with 12 bases left in between. This CDR3 spans 14 amino acids. CDR1 SEHNR and CDR2 FQNEAQ come from the germline V gene (reference sequence). CDR3 sequence reads: CASSPRGGNEKLFF. The CDR3 DNA follows: TGTGCCAGCAGCCCTAGGGGGGGAAATGAAAAACTGTTTTTT.

This clone is a singleton in its sample. The J gene is TRBJ2-5, the V gene TRBV5-1; D remains unclear. This CDR3 comprises 13 residues. V was shortened by 5 bases and J by 3 bases, with 11 bases between the two germline ends. Germline V gene lookup returns CDR1 SGHRS and CDR2 YFSETQ. The CDR3: CASRIRTEETQYF. CDR3 coding DNA: TGCGCCAGCAGGATTCGAACGGAAGAGACCCAGTACTTC.

V usage is TRBV7-2 and J usage is TRBJ1-2; 9 nucleotides match TRBD1. The CDR3 has 17 amino acids. The V and J ends lost 4 bases and 4 bases, in that order; junction bases with no gene match: 13. Germline assignment: CDR1 SGHTA and CDR2 FQGNSA. The CDR3 coding sequence is TGTGCCAGCAGCTCACAGGGGGCTTCGCCCGGGCCCTATGGCTACACCTTC. Encoded protein: CASSSQGASPGPYGYTF.

The rearrangement joins TRBV2 to TRBJ2-7; TRBD1 agrees at 9 bases. The V and J ends lost 6 bases and 1 base, in that order; junction bases with no gene match: 4. Germline V gives CDR1 SNHLY, CDR2 FYNNEI. The CDR3 has 14 amino acids. DNA of the CDR3: TGTGCCAGCAGGGCGGGACAGGGTTCCTACGAGCAGTACTTC. Amino acids: CASRAGQGSYEQYF.

This CDR3 is CASSPQLNAESNQPQHF. The DNA of the CDR3 is TGTGCCAGCAGTCCACAACTTAACGCGGAGTCAAATCAGCCCCAGCATTTT. The J gene is TRBJ1-5, the V gene TRBV28; D gene uncertain. The CDR3 extends over 17 amino acids. Deletions cut 5 bases from V and 4 bases from J, with 21 bases between. Germline CDR1 MDHEN, CDR2 SYDVKM.

Only a few counts were recorded for this clone. This chain links TRBV14 with TRBJ2-7; TRBD2 aligns across 9 bases. Per the germline V gene, CDR1 is SGHDN and CDR2 is FVKESK. The ends lost 5 bases at V and 2 bases at J; junction bases unmatched: 10. The CDR3 totals 16 residues. CDR3 sequence reads: CASSRLAGLSTYEQYF. The CDR3 coding sequence is TGTGCCAGCAGCAGGCTAGCGGGGCTATCAACCTACGAGCAGTACTTC.

The chain carries TRBV5-1 and TRBJ1-1, with D possibly TRBD1 on 5 matching bases. Deletions cut 4 bases from V and 1 base from J, with 17 bases between. This CDR3 spans 16 amino acids. Germline V gene sequence: CDR1 SGHRS, CDR2 YFSETQ. CDR3 protein: CASSPGPLARNTEAFF. CDR3 DNA sequence: TGCGCCAGCAGCCCAGGGCCACTAGCACGGAACACTGAAGCTTTCTTT.

The gene calls are TRBV7-2 and TRBJ2-1; 7 positions match TRBD1. The CDR3 consists of 14 residues. The V gene end was trimmed by 3 bases and the J gene end by 7 bases; junction bases not matched to a gene: 6. Germline assignment: CDR1 SGHTA and CDR2 FQGNSA. CDR3 coding DNA: TGTGCCAGCAGCTTGACAGGGAAGGGGAATGAGCAGTTCTTC. It is translated as CASSLTGKGNEQFF.